Listed below are T cell receptor beta chains from one sample, sequenced in a study of blood T cells in healthy people across ages. TCRdb re-called the 5' RACE reads with MiXCR, one entry per CDR3 protein. The profile covers 1.5 million to 2 million distinct CDR3 sequences, with 28% appearing a single time and 7.7% taken by the ten largest. Source material: blood. These receptors came from a woman in her thirties in good health. CDR3s include the opening cysteine and the closing phenylalanine or tryptophan. A D gene is named only where the DNA matches it firmly. Only some rows state a clone size, as once, few, many or a class for expanded clones.

D gene,clone size,J gene,V gene,CDR3 protein,CDR3 DNA
-,many,TRBJ2-1,TRBV11-2,CASSLVGSYNEQFF,TGTGCCAGCAGCTTAGTGGGCTCCTACAATGAGCAGTTCTTC
TRBD1,many,TRBJ2-4,TRBV9,CASRDRCIQYF,TGTGCCTCCCGGGACAGGTGCATTCAGTACTTC
-,-,TRBJ2-7,TRBV6-2/TRBV6-3,CASSYKTDEQYF,TGTGCCAGCAGTTACAAAACGGACGAGCAGTACTTC
TRBD2,-,TRBJ2-7,TRBV20-1,CSANKGLAGGTEQYF,TGCAGTGCTAACAAAGGTCTAGCGGGGGGCACTGAGCAGTACTTC
-,-,TRBJ2-1,TRBV7-3,CANSLNRASSYNEQFF,TGTGCCAACAGCTTGAATAGGGCGAGCTCCTACAATGAGCAGTTCTTC
-,-,TRBJ1-4,TRBV7-9,CASSTAGVTNEKLFF,TGTGCCAGCAGCACAGCAGGAGTCACTAATGAAAAACTGTTTTTT
-,few,TRBJ2-7,TRBV7-9,CASSLDIGEQYF,TGTGCCAGCAGCTTAGATATCGGCGAGCAGTACTTC
-,many,TRBJ2-1,TRBV5-1,CASSFPDGGSYNEQFF,TGCGCCAGCAGCTTCCCAGACGGGGGCTCCTACAATGAGCAGTTCTTC
-,-,TRBJ1-4,TRBV5-1,CASSSGRLLATNEKLFF,TGCGCCAGCAGCTCGGGTAGACTCCTTGCAACTAATGAAAAACTGTTTTTT
-,few,TRBJ2-6,TRBV7-2,CASSFDLGNALLSGANVLTF,TGTGCCAGCAGCTTTGATCTAGGGAATGCCCTCTTATCTGGGGCCAACGTCCTGACTTTC
-,many,TRBJ2-6,TRBV25-1,CASSPPVVGANVLTF,TGTGCCAGCAGTCCCCCGGTCGTTGGGGCCAACGTCCTGACTTTC
-,few,TRBJ1-1,TRBV29-1,CSVEQVMNTEAFF,TGCAGCGTGGAACAGGTTATGAACACTGAAGCTTTCTTT
-,-,TRBJ2-7,TRBV30,CAWSVDQSYEQYF,TGTGCCTGGAGTGTAGATCAGTCTTACGAGCAGTACTTC